The 25 T cell receptor beta chains reported below all come from one sample, sequenced in a study of blood T cell repertoires in COVID-19. Profiling relied on immunoSEQ multiplex PCR, and the TCRdb table lists in-frame clones only, not all of them. Of more than 150,000 clones listed, roughly 80% are singletons. Sample: peripheral blood. These receptors were taken from a woman of 80 years or more with COVID-19, enrolled during active disease.

J is TRBJ1-3 and V is TRBV3-1 (or the pseudogene TRBV3-2), with a possible D match to TRBD1 (6 bases). This CDR3 has 15 residues. Germline V CDR1 and CDR2: LGHDT, YNNKEL (reference sequence). Trimming removed 5 bases from V and 8 bases from J, with 19 bases in between. CDR3 amino acids: CASSSRAGGEDTIYF. The CDR3 nucleotides are TGTGCCAGCAGCTCTAGAGCTGGGGGCGAGGACACCATATATTTT.

The chain couples TRBV6-5 to TRBJ2-5; TRBD1 aligns across 9 bases. Germline V gene lookup returns CDR1 MNHEY and CDR2 SVGAGI. This CDR3 spans 16 amino acids. V trimming: 4 bases; J trimming: 5 bases; junction bases outside the gene matches: 11. CDR3 in DNA: TGTGCCAGCAGTTTACTACAGGGGGCTTCTGGGGAGACCCAGTACTTC. This gives the protein CASSLLQGASGETQYF.

On this clone: Mismatch with germline at one junction end may stem from a read error. This chain joins TRBV5-1 and TRBJ2-7, with D tentatively TRBD2 (6 bases). Germline CDR1 SGHRS, CDR2 YFSETQ. The length of the CDR3 is 14 residues. DNA of the CDR3: TGCGCCAGCAGCGGGACTCGGATCTCCAACGAGCAGTACTTC. Residues: CASSGTRISNEQYF. Supplemented by reference TRBV5-1 and TRBJ2-7, the full variable domain reads KAGVTQTPRYLIKTRGQQVTLSCSPISGHRSVSWYQQTPGQGLQFLFEYFSETQRNKGNFPGRFSGRQFSNSRSEMNVSTLELGDSALYLCASSGTRISNEQYFGPGTRLTVT.

This chain joins TRBV4-3 and TRBJ2-5, with D unresolved. Germline CDR1 LGHNA, CDR2 YSLEER. The CDR3 runs to 16 residues. Trimming stripped 0 bases from V and 5 bases from J, with 16 bases between. CDR3: CASSQDWWRAGETQYF. In DNA, the CDR3 is TGCGCCAGCAGCCAAGATTGGTGGAGAGCCGGGGAGACCCAGTACTTC.

The rearrangement joins TRBV6-6 to TRBJ2-7, with 7 bases matching TRBD1. V lost 0 bases and J lost 11; bases outside the gene matches: 16. The length of the CDR3 is 16 residues. Germline CDR1 reads MNHNY; CDR2 reads SVGAGI (reference sequence). CDR3 nucleotides: TGTGCCAGCAGTTACTCGACGGGCGACAGGGTCAAAGGAAAGTACTTC. Translating it yields CASSYSTGDRVKGKYF.

The chain couples TRBV29-1 to TRBJ2-7; 7 nucleotides agree with TRBD1. V lost 0 bases to trimming and J lost 4 bases; unmatched junction nucleotides: 0. The CDR3 consists of 12 residues. Germline V CDR1 and CDR2: SQVTM, ANQGSEA. Here the CDR3 reads CSVEDRGYEQYF. In DNA form, the CDR3 reads TGCAGCGTTGAAGACAGGGGGTACGAGCAGTACTTC.

This CDR3 is CASSQDDGAEAFF. The CDR3 bases are TGCGCCAGCAGCCAAGATGACGGAGCCGAAGCTTTCTTT. The chain joins TRBV4-3 to TRBJ1-1, with D uncertain. This CDR3 has 13 residues. The ends were cut back, 0 bases at V and 8 bases at J, with 10 bases in the middle. Germline CDR1 LGHNA, CDR2 YSLEER.

The V and J genes are TRBV29-1 and TRBJ2-5; 10 positions match TRBD1. CDR1 and CDR2 from the germline V gene are SQVTM and ANQGSEA. This CDR3 region has 15 residues. V lost 0 bases, J lost 5 bases, and 6 bases stayed unmatched. CDR3 in amino acids: CSVEESGQGRETQYF. The CDR3 DNA reads TGCAGCGTTGAAGAGTCGGGACAGGGGAGGGAGACCCAGTACTTC. The full variable domain, rest sourced from reference TRBV29-1 and TRBJ2-5, is SAVISQKPSRDICQRGTSLTIQCQVDSQVTMMFWYRQQPGQSLTLIATANQGSEATYESGFVIDKFPISRPNLTFSTLTVSNMSPEDSSIYLCSVEESGQGRETQYFGPGTRLLVL.

The gene calls are TRBV28 and TRBJ2-7; D possibly corresponds to TRBD2 (7 bases). This CDR3 contains 14 residues. CDR1 is MDHEN, CDR2 SYDVKM, per germline. V lost 6 bases to trimming and J lost 4 bases, with 16 bases between them. CDR3 bases: TGTGCCAGCAGCCTCAGCGGGACAAGATACGAGCAGTACTTC. It codes for CASSLSGTRYEQYF.

This sequence joins TRBV5-1 and TRBJ2-7, with D hard to call. CDR3 size: 15 residues. Trimming shortened V by 3 bases and J by 7 bases, and 20 bases separated the two germline ends. Germline loops: CDR1 SGHRS, CDR2 YFSETQ. The CDR3 nucleotides read TGCGCCAGCAGCTCCGACGGCGGTCTGGATGGGGAGCAGTACTTC. It is translated as CASSSDGGLDGEQYF.

In DNA form, the CDR3 reads TGTGCCAGCAGTGTAGACAGGGGGCGTAGCTACGAGCAGTACTTC. Its protein product is CASSVDRGRSYEQYF. This sequence joins TRBV11-2 and TRBJ2-7; 10 bases match TRBD1. This CDR3 comprises 15 residues. J was trimmed by 3 bases and V by 6 bases; bases with no gene match: 8. CDR1 and CDR2 (germline): SGHAT, FQNNGV.

V is TRBV20-1 and J is TRBJ1-1; possible D gene TRBD1, 5 bases. Germline CDR1 and CDR2: DFQATT and SNEGSKA (reference sequence). Between the trimmed V and J ends, which lost 5 bases and 11 bases, there was a span of 15 bases. The CDR3 is made up of 11 amino acids. The CDR3 is CSAPSGVGAFF. The CDR3 nucleotides are TGCAGTGCTCCCTCGGGGGTAGGGGCTTTCTTT.

The V gene is TRBV3-1 (or the pseudogene TRBV3-2), the J gene TRBJ2-1; 11 positions agree with TRBD2. Trimming at V came to 3 bases and at J to 2 bases, leaving 0 bases not matched to a gene. The CDR3 is made up of 15 amino acids. CDR1 is LGHDT, CDR2 YNNKEL, per germline (reference sequence). The DNA of the CDR3 is TGTGCCAGCAGCCAGACTAGCGGGGCCTACAATGAGCAGTTCTTC. Encoded protein: CASSQTSGAYNEQFF.

V and J are TRBV5-6 and TRBJ1-2, with 8 nucleotides matching TRBD1. Trimming took 4 bases from V and 3 from J; bases not matched to a gene: 14. The germline gives CDR1 SGHDT, CDR2 YYEEEE. This CDR3 is 17 amino acids long. The CDR3 region is CASSMTRTGRKDYGYTF. CDR3 nucleotides: TGTGCCAGCAGCATGACTAGGACAGGGAGAAAGGACTATGGCTACACCTTC.

V gene TRBV11-2 combines with J gene TRBJ2-1; D is undetermined. With 2 bases removed from V and 8 bases from J, the gap between germline ends came to 13 bases. The CDR3 extends over 14 amino acids. CDR1 SGHAT and CDR2 FQNNGV come from the germline V gene. The CDR3 region is CASSLTGYGHEQFF. The CDR3 bases are TGTGCCAGCAGCTTAACCGGGTATGGCCATGAGCAGTTCTTC.

The gene calls are TRBV28 and TRBJ2-3; no clear D. Per germline, CDR1 MDHEN and CDR2 SYDVKM. The CDR3 contains 15 residues. V lost 5 bases and J lost 3, with 15 bases in between. The CDR3 reads CASSANSRLTDTQYF. The CDR3 coding sequence is TGTGCCAGCAGTGCAAACTCGAGACTGACAGATACGCAGTATTTT.

The CDR3 bases are TGTGCCAGCAGCTTACGAGATCAAGAGACCCAGTACTTC. Its translation: CASSLRDQETQYF. V gene TRBV7-7 combines with J gene TRBJ2-5; unclear D gene. The V gene lost 2 bases and the J gene lost 2 bases, with 6 bases spanning the gap. The CDR3 spans 13 residues. The V gene's germline CDR1 is SSHAT and CDR2 FNYEAQ (reference sequence). Drawing the rest from reference TRBV7-7 and TRBJ2-5, the complete variable domain is GAGVSQSPRYKVTKRGQDVTLRCDPISSHATLYWYQQALGQGPEFLTYFNYEAQPDKSGLPSDRFSAERPEGSISTLTIQRTEQRDSAMYRCASSLRDQETQYFGPGTRLLVL.

The chain joins TRBV3-1 (or the pseudogene TRBV3-2) to TRBJ2-7, with a tentative D call TRBD1 (6 bases). Germline lookup yields CDR1 LGHDT and CDR2 YNNKEL (reference sequence). The CDR3 has 15 residues. V was shortened by 2 bases and J by 0 bases, with 11 bases between the two germline ends. The CDR3 bases are TGTGCCAGCAGCCAAAGGACAGCGAGCTCCTACGAGCAGTACTTC. It translates to CASSQRTASSYEQYF.

The V gene is TRBV29-1, the J gene TRBJ2-1; a weak D match, TRBD2 (6 bases). Germline V gene lookup returns CDR1 SQVTM and CDR2 ANQGSEA. The CDR3 consists of 13 residues. V lost 4 bases to trimming and J lost 1 base, with 8 bases between them. CDR3 residues: CSVVAGSYNEQFF. The CDR3 DNA follows: TGCAGCGTTGTTGCGGGATCCTACAATGAGCAGTTCTTC.

The chain combines TRBV7-3 with TRBJ2-5; 8 bases map to TRBD1. The CDR3 runs 15 residues. Looked up from germline, CDR1 is SGHTA and CDR2 is FQGTGA. The trim removed 5 bases at V and 4 bases at J, leaving 9 bases unmatched. CDR3 residues: CASSPLGQAAETQYF. CDR3 coding DNA: TGTGCCAGCAGCCCCTTGGGACAGGCAGCAGAGACCCAGTACTTC.

This chain links TRBV5-8 with TRBJ2-1; possibly TRBD2 for D (6 bases). Germline V lookup: CDR1 SGHTS, CDR2 YDEGEE. V lost 0 bases and J 9 bases, leaving 10 bases between the germline ends. The CDR3 length is 13 residues. CDR3 nucleotide sequence: TGTGCCAGCAGCTTGGCCGGGGGTATTGAGCAGTTCTTC. This sequence encodes CASSLAGGIEQFF.

This clone has just one count. V gene TRBV3-1 (or the pseudogene TRBV3-2) combines with J gene TRBJ2-4, with a weak D call TRBD2 (5 bases). The CDR3 has 14 residues. CDR1 and CDR2 (germline): LGHDT, YNNKEL (reference sequence). With 0 bases removed from V and 8 bases from J, the gap between germline ends came to 11 bases. In nucleotides, the CDR3 is TGTGCCAGCAGCCAAGATTATCAGAGGGACATTCAGTACTTC. Translating it yields CASSQDYQRDIQYF.

The rearrangement joins TRBV20-1 to TRBJ1-1; D ambiguous. The length of the CDR3 is 13 residues. V was clipped by 4 bases and J by 6 bases, with 15 bases between them. Per the germline V gene, CDR1 is DFQATT and CDR2 is SNEGSKA (reference sequence). The CDR3 here is CSATEGGRAEAFF. In DNA, the CDR3 is TGCAGTGCTACTGAGGGAGGAAGGGCTGAAGCTTTCTTT.

This sequence joins TRBV28 and TRBJ2-7; 7 bases fit TRBD1. Germline CDR1 and CDR2: MDHEN and SYDVKM. V lost 5 bases to trimming and J lost 7 bases; unmatched junction nucleotides: 11. This CDR3 has 14 residues. The CDR3 here is CASSLGQVPREQYF. The CDR3 bases are TGTGCCAGCAGTCTAGGACAGGTCCCTAGGGAGCAGTACTTC.

J is TRBJ1-1 and V is TRBV5-6, with D possibly TRBD1 on 5 matching bases. The germline V and J ends were trimmed by 0 bases and 6 bases, with 18 bases remaining between them. CDR1 and CDR2 from the germline V gene are SGHDT and YYEEEE. CDR3 length: 16 residues. Written as DNA, the CDR3 is TGTGCCAGCAGCTTGGGCTTTGGGGGGTGGGACCCTGAAGCTTTCTTT. It translates to CASSLGFGGWDPEAFF. The full variable domain, completed using reference TRBV5-6 and TRBJ1-1, is DAGVTQSPTHLIKTRGQQVTLRCSPKSGHDTVSWYQQALGQGPQFIFQYYEEEERQRGNFPDRFSGHQFPNYSSELNVNALLLGDSALYLCASSLGFGGWDPEAFFGQGTRLTVV.